The sequence of this TCR beta chain was determined in a study of cytomegalovirus exposure and HLA in healthy donors. PCR used 60 Vbeta primers and 13 Jbeta primers. Profiled with immunoSEQ multiplex PCR; TCRdb holds only in-frame clones, not every one. The table lists under 200,000 clones, about 65% of them singletons. Trimming shortened V by 8 bases and J by 0 bases, and 19 bases separated the two germline ends. The CDR3 totals 16 residues. The germline CDR1 and CDR2 sequences are MDHEN and SYDVKM. Material: PBMCs. This chain joins TRBV28 and TRBJ2-5; maybe TRBD1 (6 bases). The sequence came from a woman in her thirties in good health and CMV-seronegative. CDR3 nucleotide sequence: TGTGCCAGCGGAGAAAGGGACATACGATACCAAGAGACCCAGTACTTC. Protein sequence: CASGERDIRYQETQYF.